This TCR beta chain was observed in a study of CD4+ T cells in melanoma. Study-level results: A reported correlation linked neoantigen-specific CD4+ T cells to CD8+, macrophage and B cell function. Neoantigen-specific CD4+ T cells in melanoma reportedly had diverse differentiation states.

As regards this clone: Its antigen is unknown.

TCRdb's table, derived via immunoSEQ multiplex PCR, lists solely in-frame clones and lacks some. The sample lists about 11,000 clones, approximately 70% occurring once. Trimming removed 4 bases at V and 4 bases at J, with 8 bases between. This CDR3 is 12 amino acids long. Germline V lookup: CDR1 SNHLY, CDR2 FYNNEI. J is TRBJ2-7 and V is TRBV2; no clear D. This TCR was sampled from a human donor with melanoma. Specimen: cells from a culture (not recorded whether cultured in vitro). CDR3 DNA: TGTGCCAGCAGTGGCCAAGGGTACGAGCAGTACTTC. Amino acids: CASSGQGYEQYF.